This entry lists 22 T cell receptor beta chains sequenced from one sample in a study of T cell changes during pregnancy in multiple sclerosis. Clones were read by immunoSEQ multiplex PCR, and TCRdb kept only the in-frame ones, dropping some. The top ten clones hold 5% to 6% of a sample with some 20,000 clones, approximately 90% of them seen once. The material was CD8+ T cells from peripheral blood mononuclear cells, obtained in the second trimester of pregnancy. These receptors all come from a female donor in good health, enrolled as a control in a pregnancy study.

The chain links TRBV10-3 to TRBJ1-4; the D gene is possibly TRBD1 (6 bases). Germline V gene sequence: CDR1 ENHRY, CDR2 SYGVKD. V lost 3 bases to trimming and J lost 2 bases, with 13 bases between them. The CDR3 has 16 residues. Here the CDR3 reads CAISDPDRPTNEKLFF. The CDR3 nucleotides read TGTGCCATCAGTGACCCCGACAGGCCCACTAATGAAAAACTGTTTTTT.

V gene TRBV9 combines with J gene TRBJ2-2; D is unresolved. CDR1 is SGDLS and CDR2 is YYNGEE in the germline V gene. Trimming left V 4 bases short and J 6 bases short, with 10 bases between. The CDR3 loop spans 13 amino acids. The CDR3 sequence: CASSPLPAGELFF. In DNA form, the CDR3 reads TGTGCCAGCAGCCCCCTTCCCGCCGGGGAGCTGTTTTTT.

The CDR3 spells CASSRPTGLYGYTF. DNA of the CDR3: TGTGCCAGCAGTCGACCGACAGGGCTCTATGGCTACACCTTC. The chain has TRBV28 and TRBJ1-2, with TRBD1 identical over 7 bases. The CDR3 has 14 amino acids. V was pared by 5 bases and J by 4 bases, with 7 bases of the junction left unmatched. Looked up from germline, CDR1 is MDHEN and CDR2 is SYDVKM.

The J gene is TRBJ1-2, the V gene TRBV28; D ambiguous. Germline CDR1 MDHEN, CDR2 SYDVKM. Deletions cut 5 bases from V and 5 bases from J, with 15 bases between. This CDR3 is built from 14 residues. CDR3 amino acids: CASSLLREGYGYTF. DNA for the CDR3: TGTGCCAGCAGTCTCCTCCGGGAGGGATATGGCTACACCTTC.

V and J are TRBV7-6 and TRBJ2-1, with a possible D match to TRBD2 (6 bases). The CDR3 contains 16 residues. Per the germline V gene, CDR1 is SGHVS and CDR2 is FNYEAQ. V lost 1 base and J 2 bases, leaving 12 bases between the germline ends. CDR3 nucleotides: TGTGCCAGCAGCTTAGAACTAGCAGGAGCCTACAATGAGCAGTTCTTC. This codes for CASSLELAGAYNEQFF. The entire variable domain, with the rest obtained from reference TRBV7-6 and TRBJ2-1, is as follows: GAGVSQSPRYKVTKRGQDVALRCDPISGHVSLYWYRQALGQGPEFLTYFNYEAQQDKSGLPNDRFSAERPEGSISTLTIQRTEQRDSAMYRCASSLELAGAYNEQFFGPGTRLTVL.

V is TRBV6-1 and J is TRBJ1-5; no reliable D call. CDR1 and CDR2 (germline): MNHNS, SASEGT. The germline V and J ends were trimmed by 2 bases and 2 bases, with 10 bases remaining between them. The CDR3 covers 15 residues. CDR3 DNA: TGTGCCAGCAGTGAAATCGAGGGCGGCAATCAGCCCCAGCATTTT. Its translation is CASSEIEGGNQPQHF.

This clone was found a few times. A much bigger clone sits one base away, suggesting this may be a read error. J is TRBJ2-3 and V is TRBV6-4; 8 nucleotides align to TRBD2. Germline V gene lookup returns CDR1 MRHNA and CDR2 SNTAGT. The CDR3 has 15 residues. V shed 0 bases, J shed 1 base, and the junction held 0 bases outside the gene matches. The chain's CDR3 is CASSDSSGGTDTQYF. CDR3 coding DNA: TGTGCCAGCAGTGACTCTAGCGGGGGCACAGATACGCAGTATTTT.

The chain links TRBV7-3 to TRBJ2-2, with TRBD2 matching over 12 bases. CDR3 size: 15 residues. The J segment lost 5 bases and the V segment lost 2 bases, leaving 0 bases of the junction unmatched. CDR1 SGHTA and CDR2 FQGTGA come from the germline V gene. CDR3 coding DNA: TGTGCCAGCAGCTTACTAGCGGGGGGGACCGGGGAGCTGTTTTTT. Amino acid sequence: CASSLLAGGTGELFF. The full variable domain, with the rest looked up from reference TRBV7-3 and TRBJ2-2, is GAGVSQTPSNKVTEKGKYVELRCDPISGHTALYWYRQSLGQGPEFLIYFQGTGAADDSGLPNDRFFAVRPEGSVSTLKIQRTERGDSAVYLCASSLLAGGTGELFFGEGSRLTVL.

The genes are TRBV29-1 and TRBJ1-1; D is undetermined. Trimming pared 4 bases from V and 11 bases from J, leaving 14 bases between. The CDR3 runs 11 residues. Germline values: CDR1 SQVTM, CDR2 ANQGSEA. As DNA, the CDR3 is TGCAGCGTTGTCTCACAGCTGGGTGCTTTCTTT. Encoded protein: CSVVSQLGAFF.

The J gene is TRBJ2-3, the V gene TRBV5-6; tentative D call: TRBD1 (6 bases). Germline V gives CDR1 SGHDT, CDR2 YYEEEE. With 6 bases removed from V and 0 bases from J, the gap between germline ends came to 11 bases. There are 14 residues in the CDR3. The CDR3 region is CASTWDTSTDTQYF. CDR3 nucleotide sequence: TGTGCCAGCACCTGGGACACAAGCACAGATACGCAGTATTTT.

Concerning this clone: One base separates it from a far larger clone, so it is likely a read error. This rearrangement joins TRBV30 to TRBJ1-1; D call uncertain. CDR3 size: 11 residues. Germline V gene data show CDR1 as GTSNPN and CDR2 as SVGIG (reference sequence). CDR3 residues: CAWLRNTEPFF. The CDR3 region has the DNA TGTGCCTGGCTCAGGAACACTGAACCTTTCTTT.

The rearrangement joins TRBV19 to TRBJ1-4, with D possibly being TRBD1 (6 bases). The germline gives CDR1 LNHDA, CDR2 SQIVND (reference sequence). This CDR3 has 13 residues. The V end was cut by 5 bases, the J end by 5 bases, with 9 bases between. In DNA form, the CDR3 reads TGTGCCAGTAGTTTGGACAGAAATGAAAAACTGTTTTTT. This codes for CASSLDRNEKLFF.

This clone was recorded only once. V usage is TRBV6-5 and J usage is TRBJ1-6; perhaps TRBD1 as D (6 bases). CDR1 and CDR2 from the germline V gene are MNHEY and SVGAGI. This CDR3 spans 14 amino acids. V was pared by 2 bases and J by 7 bases, with 9 bases between. This chain's CDR3 is CASSYGTQNSPLHF. In DNA form, the CDR3 reads TGTGCCAGCAGTTACGGGACACAAAATTCACCCCTCCACTTT.

The chain has TRBV2 and TRBJ2-1; no clear D gene. The CDR3 extends over 13 amino acids. V was shortened by 6 bases and J by 0 bases, with 6 bases between the two germline ends. Germline V gene data show CDR1 as SNHLY and CDR2 as FYNNEI. CDR3 sequence (DNA): TGTGCCAGCAGGGCTAGCTCCTACAATGAGCAGTTCTTC. Translating gives CASRASSYNEQFF.

This chain links TRBV5-6 with TRBJ2-7; 9 positions match TRBD1. V shed 0 bases, J shed 5 bases, and the junction held 9 bases outside the gene matches. The CDR3 is made up of 16 amino acids. Germline-derived CDR1 and CDR2 are SGHDT and YYEEEE. The DNA for the CDR3 is TGTGCCAGCAGCTTGGGGGGGACAGGGCGTGACGACGAGCAGTACTTC. Translated, it gives CASSLGGTGRDDEQYF. Full variable domain (outside the CDR3, taken from reference TRBV5-6 and TRBJ2-7): DAGVTQSPTHLIKTRGQQVTLRCSPKSGHDTVSWYQQALGQGPQFIFQYYEEEERQRGNFPDRFSGHQFPNYSSELNVNALLLGDSALYLCASSLGGTGRDDEQYFGPGTRLTVT.

The chain recombines TRBV4-2 with TRBJ2-7; D not certain. The CDR3 is made up of 16 amino acids. Trimming took 0 bases from V and 3 from J, leaving 15 bases between them. Per germline, CDR1 LGHNA and CDR2 YNFKEQ. The CDR3 here is CASSQDRSPSFYEQYF. CDR3 sequence (DNA): TGTGCCAGCAGCCAAGATAGATCCCCTTCCTTCTACGAGCAGTACTTC.

The chain couples TRBV6-4 to TRBJ2-6; D is unclear. This CDR3 has 17 residues. V was shortened by 0 bases and J by 0 bases, with 9 bases between the two germline ends. Germline V gives CDR1 MRHNA, CDR2 SNTAGT. The CDR3 DNA reads TGTGCCAGCAGTGACTCGACGCGGAGCTCTGGGGCCAACGTCCTGACTTTC. It encodes CASSDSTRSSGANVLTF.

The sample holds one count of this clone. The chain uses TRBV7-9 and TRBJ2-1, with 9 bases matching TRBD2. The germline V gene encodes CDR1 SEHNR and CDR2 FQNEAQ (reference sequence). The CDR3 is 15 residues long. With 5 bases clipped from V and 6 bases from J, the junction kept 8 bases outside the gene matches. The CDR3 nucleotides read TGTGCCAGCAGCGTTTTAGCGGGAGCAATCAATGAGCAGTTCTTC. The encoded protein is CASSVLAGAINEQFF.

This chain connects TRBV7-9 to TRBJ2-1; tentative D call: TRBD2 (6 bases). The CDR3 extends over 18 amino acids. With 1 base removed from V and 3 bases from J, the gap between germline ends came to 19 bases. Germline values: CDR1 SEHNR, CDR2 FQNEAQ (reference sequence). In DNA, the CDR3 is TGTGCCAGCAGCTTAGGGGGGGTTAGCGCCAACCGCTACAATGAGCAGTTCTTC. This encodes CASSLGGVSANRYNEQFF. The full variable domain, its missing parts supplied by reference TRBV7-9 and TRBJ2-1, is DTGVSQNPRHKITKRGQNVTFRCDPISEHNRLYWYRQTLGQGPEFLTYFQNEAQLEKSRLLSDRFSAERPKGSFSTLEIQRTEQGDSAMYLCASSLGGVSANRYNEQFFGPGTRLTVL.

This clone was seen a single time. The genes are TRBV15 and TRBJ1-3; D gene unclear. Trimming left V 5 bases short and J 0 bases short, with 5 bases between. Germline CDR1 and CDR2: LNHNV and YYDKDF (reference sequence). This CDR3 has 13 amino acids. CDR3 in DNA: TGTGCCACCAGCTATAACTCTGGAAACACCATATATTTT. Residues: CATSYNSGNTIYF.

The chain couples TRBV4-1 to TRBJ2-6, with no clear D. The V gene's germline CDR1 is MGHRA and CDR2 YSYEKL. The CDR3 has 16 amino acids. Trimming took 0 bases from V and 0 from J, leaving 6 bases between them. CDR3 region: CASSQDRLSGANVLTF. The CDR3 region has the DNA TGCGCCAGCAGCCAAGATAGACTCTCTGGGGCCAACGTCCTGACTTTC.

This clone was seen only once. The chain is built from TRBV28 and TRBJ1-5; TRBD1 matches at 8 bases. The CDR3 extends over 14 amino acids. J lost 6 bases, V lost 6 bases, and 7 bases had no gene match. CDR1 and CDR2 from the germline V gene are MDHEN and SYDVKM. CDR3 protein: CASRNRGAGQPQHF. In nucleotides, the CDR3 is TGTGCCAGCAGGAACAGGGGGGCGGGTCAGCCCCAGCATTTT.